The 9 T cell receptor beta chains presented below share a single source sample, sequenced in a study of cytomegalovirus exposure and HLA in healthy donors (TCRdb year 2017). The method behind the library was the immunoSEQ multiplex PCR assay. For the multiplex PCR, a mixture combining 60 forward primers for TCR Vbeta segments and 13 reverse primers for TCR Jbeta segments was used. Drawn from immuneACCESS, this table holds only the in-frame rearrangements with V and J called that TCRdb kept. Clones are partly lost; checked studies trace under half to an unresolved V gene and leave the rest unexplained. For this sample the table gives 80,000 to 100,000 clones, of which less than 70% were detected only once. Of the sample, 1.2% is held by the ten largest clones. Sequences were obtained from PBMCs. The receptors derive from a female donor in good health and CMV-seronegative.

This chain uses TRBV7-2 with TRBJ2-3, with TRBD2 matching 11 bases. Germline V gene data show CDR1 as SGHTA and CDR2 as FQGNSA. The CDR3 runs 16 residues. V trimming: 5 bases; J trimming: 8 bases; junction bases outside the gene matches: 12. The chain's CDR3 is CASSPTSGAGSGTQYF. Here the CDR3 DNA reads TGTGCCAGCAGCCCGACTAGCGGGGCCGGATCGGGTACGCAGTATTTT.

The chain employs TRBV19 and TRBJ1-3; a weak D match, TRBD1 (6 bases). The V end lost 2 bases, the J end lost 3 bases, and 11 bases lay between the germline ends. From germline, CDR1 is LNHDA and CDR2 SQIVND (reference sequence). This CDR3 has 15 amino acids. This CDR3 reads CASSIQQGDGNTIYF. In nucleotides, the CDR3 is TGTGCCAGTAGTATACAACAGGGTGATGGAAACACCATATATTTT.

This chain uses TRBV11-2 with TRBJ2-1, with TRBD2 matching over 11 bases. The CDR3 is made up of 19 amino acids. Germline V gene lookup returns CDR1 SGHAT and CDR2 FQNNGV. Trimming removed 5 bases from V and 0 bases from J; junction bases left unmatched: 12. This CDR3 reads CASSLRGLAGLSSYNEQFF. The CDR3 DNA follows: TGTGCCAGCAGCCTGAGAGGACTAGCGGGTTTAAGCTCCTACAATGAGCAGTTCTTC.

CDR3 sequence: CASSLSEPGGPLNTQYF. Written as DNA, the CDR3 is TGTGCCAGCAGCCTCTCCGAACCGGGAGGGCCCCTAAATACGCAGTATTTT. This chain connects TRBV9 to TRBJ2-3; 8 nucleotides agree with TRBD2. The CDR3 sequence is 17 residues long. Germline V lookup: CDR1 SGDLS, CDR2 YYNGEE. V trimming: 4 bases; J trimming: 7 bases; junction bases outside the gene matches: 17. Supplemented by reference TRBV9 and TRBJ2-3, the full variable domain reads DSGVTQTPKHLITATGQRVTLRCSPRSGDLSVYWYQQSLDQGLQFLIQYYNGEERAKGNILERFSAQQFPDLHSELNLSSLELGDSALYFCASSLSEPGGPLNTQYFGPGTRLTVL.

The chain couples TRBV29-1 to TRBJ2-2; D not resolved. The CDR3 covers 19 residues. From germline, CDR1 is SQVTM and CDR2 ANQGSEA. V was clipped by 8 bases and J by 4 bases, with 32 bases between them. CDR3 loop: CSFLAVAGDATPSTGELFF. The CDR3 DNA reads TGCAGCTTTCTGGCGGTTGCTGGTGATGCCACACCGAGCACCGGGGAGCTGTTTTTT.

The chain links TRBV6-6 to TRBJ2-5; possibly TRBD2 for D (6 bases). The CDR3 is 16 residues long. Trimming took 5 bases from V and 5 from J, leaving 21 bases between them. Germline assignment: CDR1 MNHNY and CDR2 SVGAGI (reference sequence). CDR3 DNA sequence: TGTGCCAGCAGTCACGGAACGGGGGTAAAGGGGGAGACCCAGTACTTC. Amino acids: CASSHGTGVKGETQYF.

This clone was counted a few times. This sequence joins TRBV5-1 and TRBJ2-3; D might be TRBD1 (5 bases). From germline, CDR1 is SGHRS and CDR2 YFSETQ. Between the trimmed V and J ends, which lost 4 bases and 0 bases, there was a span of 18 bases. The CDR3 has 17 amino acids. The CDR3 protein is CASSIQVRVSSTDTQYF. CDR3 DNA sequence: TGCGCCAGCAGCATCCAGGTCAGGGTCTCTAGCACAGATACGCAGTATTTT.

The chain couples TRBV5-6 to TRBJ2-2; perhaps TRBD2 as D (5 bases). This CDR3 has 16 residues. Germline values: CDR1 SGHDT, CDR2 YYEEEE. V dropped 4 bases and J dropped 3 bases, with 16 bases sitting between them. The CDR3 coding sequence is TGTGCCAGCAGCAACACAGCTCAGGACTACACCGGGGAGCTGTTTTTT. Encoded protein: CASSNTAQDYTGELFF.

The rearrangement uses TRBV7-8 and TRBJ1-1; possibly TRBD1 for D (5 bases). This CDR3 is 15 amino acids long. V gave up 0 bases and J gave up 4 bases, with 12 bases separating them. CDR1 SGHVS and CDR2 FQNEAQ come from the germline V gene. The CDR3, as DNA: TGTGCCAGCAGCTTAGCTCGGGGGGTGAGCACTGAAGCTTTCTTT. Protein: CASSLARGVSTEAFF.